Detailed here is one TCR beta chain. Its specificity is unknown. A much larger clone differs from this one at a single base, so this may be a read error. The data originate from a study of blood T cells in healthy people across ages. Study-wide results and caveats: The recorded TCR beta diversity per million T cells decreased in a roughly linear manner with age. Investigators viewed diversity estimates from one million T cells as underestimates, the study reported.

CDR3 length: 15 amino acids. The junction had 8 bases not matched to a gene; V was cut back by 4 bases and J by 4 bases. Using a J-beta primer mix together with a sample-barcoded 5' primer, a second PCR was run for roughly 6 to 12 cycles. Every cDNA molecule bore a tag from a template-switch adaptor containing 12 random nucleotides. TCRdb called the 5' RACE reads again in MiXCR, with one record for every CDR3 protein. The data contain about 1 million distinct CDR3 sequences, around 43% of them singletons. Peripheral blood from each donor was collected in a volume of roughly 9.8 milliliters. The chain has TRBV12-3 or TRBV12-4 and TRBJ2-3, with TRBD2 matching 7 bases. The clonotype originates from a woman aged 60-75 years in good health. Sequences were obtained from blood. The CDR3 coding sequence is TGTGCCAGCAGTTCCTTTGGCGGGAGCTCAGATACGCAGTATTTT. This codes for CASSSFGGSSDTQYF.